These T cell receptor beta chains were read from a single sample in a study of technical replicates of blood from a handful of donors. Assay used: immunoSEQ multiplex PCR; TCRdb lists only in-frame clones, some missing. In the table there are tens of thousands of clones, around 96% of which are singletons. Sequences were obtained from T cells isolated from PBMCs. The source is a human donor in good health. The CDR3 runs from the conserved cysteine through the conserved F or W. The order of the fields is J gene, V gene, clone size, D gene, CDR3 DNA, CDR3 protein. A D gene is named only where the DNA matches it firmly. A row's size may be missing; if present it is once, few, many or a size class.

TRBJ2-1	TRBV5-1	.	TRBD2	TGCGCCAGCAGACTAGCGGGAGGGGGGAATGAGCAGTTCTTC	CASRLAGGGNEQFF
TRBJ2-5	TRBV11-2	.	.	TGTGCCAGCAGCTCTACAGGGATAGAGACCCAGTACTTC	CASSSTGIETQYF
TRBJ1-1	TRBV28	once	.	TGTGCCAGCAGTTTAAGCGTTAACCCATACATGAACACTGAAGCTTTCTTT	CASSLSVNPYMNTEAFF
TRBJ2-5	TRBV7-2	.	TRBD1	TGTGCCAGCAGCCTAGACAGGGGCCAAGAGACCCAGTACTTC	CASSLDRGQETQYF
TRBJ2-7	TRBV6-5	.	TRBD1	TGTGCCAGCAGCAGGACAGGGTCGGCCTACGAGCAGTACTTC	CASSRTGSAYEQYF
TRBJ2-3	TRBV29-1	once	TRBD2	TGCAGACCTTTGGGGACTATACACACAGATACGCAGTATTTT	CRPLGTIHTDTQYF
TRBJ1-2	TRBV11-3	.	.	TGTGCCAGCAGCTTAGTTCCGGGTCAGGGCGGCTACACCTTC	CASSLVPGQGGYTF
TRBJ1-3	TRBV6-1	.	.	TGTGCCAGCAGTGAAAGGGGTTCTGGAAACACCATATATTTT	CASSERGSGNTIYF
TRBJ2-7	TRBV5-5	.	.	TGTGCCAGCAGCGCCCGGGACAATCCCTACGAGCAGTACTTC	CASSARDNPYEQYF
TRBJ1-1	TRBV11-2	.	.	TGTGCCAGCAGCTTAGTCAGTTCGGGTACTGAAGCTTTCTTT	CASSLVSSGTEAFF
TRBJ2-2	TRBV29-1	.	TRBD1	TGCAGCGTTGGACAGGGTAGAACCACCGGGGAGCTGTTTTTT	CSVGQGRTTGELFF
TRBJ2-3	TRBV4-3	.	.	TGCGCCAGCAGCCCAGACATCGGGAGAAGCACAGATACGCAGTATTTT	CASSPDIGRSTDTQYF
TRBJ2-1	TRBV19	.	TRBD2	TGTGCCAGTAGTATAGATGAGCGGGCGCGTCTAGCGGGAGCGGATGAGCAGTTCTTC	CASSIDERARLAGADEQFF
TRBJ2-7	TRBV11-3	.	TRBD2	TGTGCCAGCAGCTTAGTGTCTTTGAACTGGGAGGGCCCCTACGAGCAGTACTTC	CASSLVSLNWEGPYEQYF
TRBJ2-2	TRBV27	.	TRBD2	TGTGCCAGCAGTTTATATGCGGGAGGGGTTAACACCGGGGAGCTGTTTTTT	CASSLYAGGVNTGELFF
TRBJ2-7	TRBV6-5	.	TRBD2	TGTGCCAGCAGTTATGAGCGGGAGACACTCTACGAGCAGTACTTC	CASSYERETLYEQYF
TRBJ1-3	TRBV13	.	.	TGTGCCAGCAGCTTGGCCCTTGGGGGGGGCTGGAACACCATATATTTT	CASSLALGGGWNTIYF
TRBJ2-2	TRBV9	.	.	TGTGCCAGCAGCGGGTCGACTAGTTTTGACTCCGGGGAGCTGTTTTTT	CASSGSTSFDSGELFF
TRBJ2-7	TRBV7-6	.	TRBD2	TGTGCCAGCAGCAAGGGGACTAGCTACACTCGCCCCTACGAGCAGTACTTC	CASSKGTSYTRPYEQYF
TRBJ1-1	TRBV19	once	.	TGTGCCAGTACTTCATACGGTAACACTGAAGCTTTCTTT	CASTSYGNTEAFF
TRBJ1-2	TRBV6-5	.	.	TGTGCCAGCAGTTCCACAGGGCTGGTTGACTACACCTTC	CASSSTGLVDYTF
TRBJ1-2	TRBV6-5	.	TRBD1	TGTGCCAGCAGTTACGCCCAGGGGGGTGGCTACACCTTC	CASSYAQGGGYTF
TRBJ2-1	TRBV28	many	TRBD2	TGTGCCTCAAAGGGGGTAGCGGGATACTACAATGAGCAGTTCTTC	CASKGVAGYYNEQFF
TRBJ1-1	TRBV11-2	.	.	TGTGCCAGCAGCAGCGGTCCTACTGAAGCTTTCTTT	CASSSGPTEAFF
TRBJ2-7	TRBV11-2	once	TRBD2	TGTGCCAGCAGACCCCCCGGGACTAGCACCGCCTACGAGCAGTACTTC	CASRPPGTSTAYEQYF
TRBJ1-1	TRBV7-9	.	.	TGTGCCAGCAGCCCGGTCGGAGGGAACACTGAAGCTTTCTTT	CASSPVGGNTEAFF